Listed below are T cell receptor beta chains from one sample, sequenced in a study of T cell repertoires in cytomegalovirus infection. TCRdb called the reads again in MiXCR, with one record for every CDR3 protein. This sample has nearly 450,000 distinct CDR3 sequences, with 30% to 40% found just once. Material: PBMCs. These receptors all stem from a human donor in good health (CMV status not recorded). Some clones in this sample may be carry-over from other donors' samples. CDR3s include the opening cysteine and the closing phenylalanine or tryptophan. The D gene is left open where the match is weak. Some rows mark clone size as missing; the rest say once, few, many or name a class of expanded clone.

abundance	v_gene	j_gene	d_gene	CDR3aa	CDR3nt
.	TRBV20-1	TRBJ1-4	.	CSTLAGGRGEKLFF	TGCAGCACTCTAGCGGGGGGGCGAGGTGAAAAACTGTTTTTT
many	TRBV7-8	TRBJ2-1	.	CASSLARNPRGNEQFF	TGTGCCAGCAGCTTAGCGCGCAACCCCCGGGGCAATGAGCAGTTCTTC
few	TRBV20-1	TRBJ1-6	TRBD1	CSVGTVLPNSPLHF	TGCAGTGTTGGGACAGTGCTACCTAATTCACCCCTCCACTTT
many	TRBV7-8	TRBJ2-2	.	CASSFVLGTPNTGELFF	TGTGCCAGCAGCTTCGTTCTAGGGACACCGAACACCGGGGAGCTGTTTTTT
.	TRBV7-9	TRBJ1-4	.	CASSPRAAATNEKLFF	TGTGCCAGCAGCCCTCGGGCAGCTGCAACTAATGAAAAACTGTTTTTT
.	TRBV12-3/TRBV12-4	TRBJ2-3	TRBD2	CASSFPTSGDTDTQYF	TGTGCCAGCAGTTTCCCGACTAGCGGGGACACAGATACGCAGTATTTT
many	TRBV7-2	TRBJ2-1	.	CASSLVVEQFF	TGTGCCAGCAGCTTAGTGGTTGAGCAGTTCTTC
few	TRBV5-5	TRBJ2-1	.	CASSFGALGGLLYNEQFF	TGTGCCAGCAGCTTTGGGGCGCTGGGGGGACTTCTCTACAATGAGCAGTTCTTC
.	TRBV20-1	TRBJ2-5	.	CSARDEYREGETQYF	TGCAGTGCTAGAGATGAATACAGGGAAGGGGAGACCCAGTACTTC
.	TRBV6-5	TRBJ1-5	TRBD1	CASSYYRPGQGTPSNQPQHF	TGTGCCAGCAGTTACTATAGACCGGGACAGGGGACCCCTAGCAATCAGCCCCAGCATTTT
many	TRBV7-2	TRBJ1-4	TRBD1	CASSPGQGTNEKLFF	TGTGCCAGCAGCCCCGGACAGGGGACTAATGAAAAACTGTTTTTT
.	TRBV5-4	TRBJ2-3	TRBD2	CASSLLGASGEDTQYF	TGTGCCAGCAGCTTGTTGGGGGCTAGCGGGGAGGATACGCAGTATTTT
.	TRBV27	TRBJ1-5	.	CASSTFKGSNQPQHF	TGTGCCAGCAGTACCTTCAAGGGTAGCAATCAGCCCCAGCATTTT
few	TRBV11-2	TRBJ1-6	.	CASSLALGHSPLHF	TGTGCCAGCAGCTTAGCGTTAGGGCATTCACCCCTCCACTTT
.	TRBV29-1	TRBJ1-2	TRBD1	CSVDIPDRGNTF	TGCAGCGTTGACATACCGGACAGGGGCAACACCTTC
many	TRBV12-3/TRBV12-4	TRBJ2-7	TRBD1	CASTIGTASYEQYF	TGTGCCAGCACCATTGGGACAGCCTCCTACGAGCAGTACTTC
.	TRBV5-4	TRBJ1-2	.	CASSIPGTPRTF	TGTGCCAGCAGCATTCCCGGGACCCCTCGCACCTTC
.	TRBV20-1	TRBJ1-1	.	CSASVPGLMNTEAFF	TGCAGTGCTAGTGTTCCCGGCCTCATGAACACTGAAGCTTTCTTT
.	TRBV6-6	TRBJ1-1	.	CASGHAGTPNTEAFF	TGTGCCAGCGGGCACGCCGGGACCCCGAACACTGAAGCTTTCTTT
.	TRBV11-1	TRBJ1-6	.	CASSLAEYSPLHF	TGTGCCAGCAGCTTAGCAGAATATTCACCCCTCCACTTT
few	TRBV19	TRBJ2-1	TRBD1	CASSRPQGSGLDNEQFF	TGTGCCAGTAGTCGCCCACAGGGGTCCGGTCTGGACAATGAGCAGTTCTTC
once	TRBV11-2	TRBJ1-2	TRBD1	CASSSPGQSTSGGYTF	TGTGCCAGCAGCTCCCCGGGACAGTCAACATCGGGAGGCTACACCTTC
.	TRBV3-1	TRBJ2-2	TRBD2	CASSQDLPGLAGITGELFF	TGTGCCAGCAGCCAAGACCTCCCCGGACTAGCGGGGATCACCGGGGAGCTGTTTTTT
.	TRBV6-5	TRBJ2-7	TRBD1	CASSRRTGSEQYF	TGTGCCAGCAGTCGAAGGACAGGGTCCGAGCAGTACTTC
.	TRBV20-1	TRBJ1-5	.	CSALSGNQPQHF	TGCAGTGCCTTATCAGGCAATCAGCCCCAGCATTTT
.	TRBV6-6	TRBJ1-4	.	CASSSTSEKLFF	TGTGCCAGCAGTTCAACCAGTGAAAAACTGTTTTTT
.	TRBV5-4	TRBJ2-6	TRBD1	CASSPLPGRGRGGANVLTF	TGTGCCAGCAGCCCGCTGCCCGGCAGGGGGCGAGGTGGGGCCAACGTCCTGACTTTC
.	TRBV28	TRBJ1-5	.	CASSLLGGNSNQPQHF	TGTGCCAGCAGTTTACTGGGAGGGAATAGCAATCAGCCCCAGCATTTT
few	TRBV20-1	TRBJ2-7	TRBD1	CSHGTGAYEQYF	TGCAGTCACGGGACAGGGGCCTACGAGCAGTACTTC
few	TRBV15	TRBJ2-1	TRBD1	CATSRDTQGSDEQFF	TGTGCCACCAGCAGAGATACACAGGGGAGCGATGAGCAGTTCTTC
few	TRBV7-8	TRBJ2-6	.	CASTLRGAGANVLTF	TGTGCCAGCACCCTTAGGGGCGCTGGGGCCAACGTCCTGACTTTC
many	TRBV7-9	TRBJ1-4	.	CASSRRNEKLFF	TGTGCCAGCAGCCGCAGGAATGAAAAACTGTTTTTT
few	TRBV12-3/TRBV12-4	TRBJ1-3	.	CASTYSGNTIYF	TGTGCCAGCACCTACTCTGGAAACACCATATATTTT
many	TRBV11-2	TRBJ1-6	.	CASSFDPAGNSPLHF	TGTGCCAGCAGCTTCGACCCGGCCGGGAATTCACCCCTCCACTTT
.	TRBV12-3/TRBV12-4	TRBJ1-4	.	CASGTGGATNEKLFF	TGTGCCAGCGGGACTGGGGGGGCAACTAATGAAAAACTGTTTTTT
.	TRBV6-2/TRBV6-3	TRBJ1-5	TRBD1	CASSYGTGDGQPQPF	TGTGCCAGCAGTTACGGGACAGGGGATGGTCAGCCCCAGCCTTTT
.	TRBV7-6	TRBJ1-4	.	CASSSARAGEKLFF	TGTGCCAGCAGCTCGGCCCGTGCGGGTGAAAAACTGTTTTTT
many	TRBV12-3/TRBV12-4	TRBJ1-1	.	CASSLGMGSEAFF	TGTGCCAGCAGTTTAGGTATGGGGAGTGAAGCTTTCTTT
many	TRBV7-2	TRBJ1-6	.	CASSPHIWAGEGSPLHF	TGTGCCAGCAGCCCACACATCTGGGCGGGGGAAGGTTCACCCCTCCACTTT
few	TRBV19	TRBJ1-1	.	CASYPPERGRNTEAFF	TGTGCCAGTTACCCGCCCGAGAGGGGGAGGAACACTGAAGCTTTCTTT